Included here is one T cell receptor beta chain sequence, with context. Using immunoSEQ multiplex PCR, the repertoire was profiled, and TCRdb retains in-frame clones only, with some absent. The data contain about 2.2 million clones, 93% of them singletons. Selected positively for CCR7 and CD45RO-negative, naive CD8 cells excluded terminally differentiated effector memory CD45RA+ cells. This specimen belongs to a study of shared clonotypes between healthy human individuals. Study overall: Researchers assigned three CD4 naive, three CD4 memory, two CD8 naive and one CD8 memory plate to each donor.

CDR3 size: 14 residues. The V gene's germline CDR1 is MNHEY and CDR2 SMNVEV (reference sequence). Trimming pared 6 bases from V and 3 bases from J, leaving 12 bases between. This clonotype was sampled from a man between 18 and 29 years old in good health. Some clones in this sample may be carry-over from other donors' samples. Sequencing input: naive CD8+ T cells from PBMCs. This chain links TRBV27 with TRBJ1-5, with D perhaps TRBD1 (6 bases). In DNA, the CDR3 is TGTGCCAGCAGCCTGGACAGCCCCAATCAGCCCCAGCATTTT. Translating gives CASSLDSPNQPQHF.